Listed below are T cell receptor beta chains from one sample, sequenced in a study of T cell responses to AZD1222 COVID-19 vaccine. Sequencing was performed with immunoSEQ multiplex PCR; in TCRdb, only in-frame clones are kept and a portion is missing. The sample carries 100,000 to 150,000 clones, about 93% recorded once. This specimen was peripheral blood, taken on day 0 of AZD1222 vaccination. The receptors stem from an adult in good health. CDR3s leave out the opening cysteine and the closing phenylalanine or tryptophan. The D gene is left open where the match is weak.

j_call: TRBJ1-3
d_call: .
v_call: TRBV7-9
cdr3_aa: ASRPARDGGSGNTIY

j_call: TRBJ2-3
d_call: .
v_call: TRBV4-3
cdr3_aa: ASSQERGLPTDTQY

j_call: TRBJ2-1
d_call: .
v_call: TRBV24-1
cdr3_aa: ATSDYSGAGSEQF

j_call: TRBJ1-2
d_call: .
v_call: TRBV6-1
cdr3_aa: ASSEGAVYGYT

j_call: TRBJ2-1
d_call: .
v_call: TRBV3-1/TRBV3-2
cdr3_aa: ASSQVIGNNEQF

j_call: TRBJ1-2
d_call: .
v_call: TRBV4-3
cdr3_aa: ASSHIMRGKNGYT

j_call: TRBJ1-4
d_call: .
v_call: TRBV28
cdr3_aa: ASSFRPGTGNEKLF

j_call: TRBJ1-2
d_call: TRBD1
v_call: TRBV3-1/TRBV3-2
cdr3_aa: ASSPKDRGHYGYT

j_call: TRBJ2-1
d_call: TRBD2
v_call: TRBV30
cdr3_aa: ACPLKGAGFYNEQF

j_call: TRBJ2-7
d_call: TRBD1
v_call: TRBV15
cdr3_aa: ATSLGQGLPYEQY

j_call: TRBJ2-7
d_call: .
v_call: TRBV5-1
cdr3_aa: ASSLAFSSYEQY

j_call: TRBJ2-1
d_call: .
v_call: TRBV10-1
cdr3_aa: ASSGTSLYNEQF

j_call: TRBJ1-1
d_call: .
v_call: TRBV5-1
cdr3_aa: ASSRQGLNTEAF

j_call: TRBJ1-2
d_call: TRBD1
v_call: TRBV6-5
cdr3_aa: ASSSHRGENYGYT

j_call: TRBJ1-4
d_call: TRBD1
v_call: TRBV29-1
cdr3_aa: SVRSPQGQANEKLF

j_call: TRBJ2-1
d_call: .
v_call: TRBV11-2
cdr3_aa: ASLTYNEQF

j_call: TRBJ2-7
d_call: .
v_call: TRBV4-2
cdr3_aa: ASSQETRGEQY